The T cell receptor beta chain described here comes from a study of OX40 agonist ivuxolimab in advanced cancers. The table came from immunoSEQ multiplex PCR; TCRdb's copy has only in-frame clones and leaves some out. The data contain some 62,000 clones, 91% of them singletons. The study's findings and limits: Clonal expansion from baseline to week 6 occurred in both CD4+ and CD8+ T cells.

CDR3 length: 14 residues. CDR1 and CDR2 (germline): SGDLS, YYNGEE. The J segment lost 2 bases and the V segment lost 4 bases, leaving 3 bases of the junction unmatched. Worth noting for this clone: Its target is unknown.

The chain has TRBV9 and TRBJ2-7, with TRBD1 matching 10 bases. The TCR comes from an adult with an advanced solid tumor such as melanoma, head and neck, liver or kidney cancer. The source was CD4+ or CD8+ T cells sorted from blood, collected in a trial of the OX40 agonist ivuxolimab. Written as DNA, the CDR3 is TGTGCCAGCAGCTCCGGGACAGGGGCCTACGAGCAGTACTTC. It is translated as CASSSGTGAYEQYF.